This T cell receptor beta chain was identified in a study of CD8+ T cells in alopecia areata. Turning to the study itself: A 6-month off-drug phase came after tofacitinib, which had lasted 6 to 18 months.

Treatment reported: oral pan-JAK inhibitor, 5-10 mg twice daily. CDR1 GTSNPN and CDR2 SVGIG come from the germline V gene (reference sequence). The trim removed 4 bases at V and 3 bases at J, leaving 2 bases unmatched. This CDR3 comprises 14 residues. RNA extraction was followed by reverse transcription into cDNA, which acted as the sequencing template. The repertoire was sequenced with immunoSEQ multiplex PCR; TCRdb's copy has only in-frame clones and lacks some. Here the sample spans 250,000 to 300,000 clones, over 45% being singletons. The source material was CD4+ T cells sorted from blood, sampled at week 24, from a patient treated with tofacitinib. This TCR was recovered from a human donor with alopecia areata. The chain joins TRBV30 to TRBJ2-7; TRBD2 matches 14 bases. The CDR3 region is CAWKGTSGGYEQYF. The CDR3 DNA reads TGTGCCTGGAAGGGGACTAGCGGGGGCTACGAGCAGTACTTC.